Below, 20 T cell receptor beta chains from the same sample are listed, as sequenced in a study of blood T cell repertoires in COVID-19 (TCRdb year 2020). Libraries were constructed by the immunoSEQ multiplex PCR assay. Imported from immuneACCESS, the table was reduced by TCRdb to in-frame sequences with V and J called. These copies leave out some clones; in studies compared against another copy, an unresolved V gene accounts for under half, and the cause of the remainder is not known. Within this sample are a few hundred thousand clones, with 85% to 90% of them counted one time only. The ten most abundant clones make up approximately 6.5% of the sample. Sequenced: peripheral blood. The receptors here all came from a woman aged 45-59 years with COVID-19, enrolled during active disease.

This rearrangement joins TRBV11-1 to TRBJ1-2, with 7 bases aligning to TRBD1. CDR3 length: 14 residues. V dropped 4 bases and J dropped 0; count of bases not matched to a gene: 2. Germline CDR1 and CDR2: SGHAT and FQDESV (reference sequence). CDR3 loop: CASSYGQANYGYTF. The CDR3 nucleotides are TGTGCCAGCAGCTATGGACAGGCTAACTATGGCTACACCTTC.

The count of this clone is one. The rearrangement uses TRBV5-1 and TRBJ1-1; possibly TRBD1 for D (5 bases). In germline, CDR1 is SGHRS, CDR2 YFSETQ. Between the trimmed V and J ends, which lost 0 bases and 1 base, there was a span of 10 bases. The CDR3 has 15 amino acids. CDR3 bases: TGCGCCAGCAGCTTGGGGGCGGGACCGAACACTGAAGCTTTCTTT. It specifies CASSLGAGPNTEAFF.

The J gene is TRBJ2-1, the V gene TRBV3-1 (or the pseudogene TRBV3-2); D gene unclear. Germline V gives CDR1 LGHDT, CDR2 YNNKEL (reference sequence). This CDR3 is built from 12 residues. V lost 4 bases to trimming and J lost 11 bases, with 12 bases between them. CDR3 sequence (DNA): TGTGCCAGCAGCCTAGGCGAGGCCAAGCAGTTCTTC. The encoded protein is CASSLGEAKQFF.

This clone was picked up one time. At the DNA level, this CDR3 is encoded by other sequences in the same sample as well. The chain employs TRBV5-1 and TRBJ2-7; 8 bases fit TRBD2. The CDR3 covers 14 residues. V gave up 0 bases and J gave up 4 bases; unmatched junction bases: 3. Germline V gene lookup returns CDR1 SGHRS and CDR2 YFSETQ. The CDR3 sequence is CASSLGLAQYEQYF. As DNA, the CDR3 is TGCGCCAGCAGCTTGGGACTAGCGCAGTACGAGCAGTACTTC.

The chain uses TRBV29-1 and TRBJ2-3, with 7 positions matching TRBD2. Germline V gives CDR1 SQVTM, CDR2 ANQGSEA. V trimming: 8 bases; J trimming: 2 bases; junction bases outside the gene matches: 4. CDR3 length equals 12 residues. CDR3 amino acids: CSPRLATDTQYF. The CDR3 DNA sequence: TGCAGCCCAAGACTAGCCACAGATACGCAGTATTTT.

V and J are TRBV7-9 and TRBJ2-2; 8 bases are a match to TRBD2. The V segment lost 5 bases and the J segment 0 bases; nucleotides outside the gene matches: 8. The CDR3 loop spans 17 amino acids. Looked up from germline, CDR1 is SEHNR and CDR2 is FQNEAQ (reference sequence). The CDR3 DNA reads TGTGCCAGCAGCATAAGGGCTAGCGGGTCGAACACCGGGGAGCTGTTTTTT. It translates to CASSIRASGSNTGELFF.

The chain employs TRBV6-5 and TRBJ2-1; TRBD1 might be the D (5 bases). The V gene's germline CDR1 is MNHEY and CDR2 SVGAGI. The CDR3 is made up of 15 amino acids. Trimming removed 5 bases at V and 2 bases at J, with 13 bases between. The CDR3 spells CASSLQGTAYNEQFF. CDR3 DNA sequence: TGTGCCAGCAGTCTCCAGGGTACTGCCTACAATGAGCAGTTCTTC.

The gene calls are TRBV11-3 and TRBJ2-7; 9 bases line up with TRBD2. The length of the CDR3 is 16 residues. CDR1 and CDR2 from the germline V gene are SGHNT and YENEEA. V was clipped by 4 bases and J by 4 bases; unmatched bases: 11. CDR3 sequence: CASSSATSGKNYEQYF. The CDR3 coding sequence is TGTGCCAGCAGCTCGGCGACTAGCGGAAAGAATTACGAGCAGTACTTC.

The chain uses TRBV19 and TRBJ2-7; tentatively, D is TRBD1 (6 bases). CDR3 length: 13 residues. Deletions cut 8 bases from V and 4 bases from J, with 15 bases between. The germline V gene has CDR1 LNHDA and CDR2 SQIVND (reference sequence). The DNA for the CDR3 is TGTGCCAGTGGACCGGGACAACCATACGAGCAGTACTTC. Translated: CASGPGQPYEQYF.

The chain is built from TRBV6-5 and TRBJ1-2, with a tentative D call TRBD1 (5 bases). Germline lookup yields CDR1 MNHEY and CDR2 SVGAGI. The CDR3 consists of 13 residues. Trimming took 6 bases from V and 7 from J, leaving 15 bases between them. The CDR3 DNA reads as TGTGCCAGCAGGGTGGACATCCGTGGTGGCTACACCTTC. Translation: CASRVDIRGGYTF.

The chain combines TRBV6-4 with TRBJ2-1; the D gene is possibly TRBD2 (6 bases). Germline CDR1 is MRHNA and CDR2 is SNTAGT. The V end was cut by 2 bases, the J end by 5 bases, with 7 bases between. This CDR3 is built from 13 residues. The CDR3: CASSDRGNNEQFF. CDR3 in DNA: TGTGCCAGCAGTGACCGGGGGAACAATGAGCAGTTCTTC.

This chain joins TRBV7-2 and TRBJ2-2, with 8 positions matching TRBD2. Per germline, CDR1 SGHTA and CDR2 FQGNSA. After removal of 1 base from V and 4 bases from J, the junction contained 8 bases not matched to a gene. The CDR3 runs 17 residues. DNA for the CDR3: TGTGCCAGCAGCTTAGGGGGTAGCGGGGTTCTCACCGGGGAGCTGTTTTTT. Encoded protein: CASSLGGSGVLTGELFF.

About this clone itself: One junction end does not reproduce the germline sequence, and a read error may be involved. The chain is built from TRBV20-1 and TRBJ2-7; D unresolved. Germline loops: CDR1 DFQATT, CDR2 SNEGSKA (reference sequence). The CDR3 is 8 residues long. The CDR3 nucleotides are TGCAGTGCAGCCTCGCCGCCCTTC. Encoded protein: CSAASPPF.

The gene calls are TRBV5-4 and TRBJ2-2, with D uncertain. V shed 5 bases and J shed 1 base, with 12 bases lying between them. This CDR3 is 15 amino acids long. Germline V gene data show CDR1 as SGHNT and CDR2 as YYREEE (reference sequence). CDR3: CASSQPTKNTGELFF. The CDR3 DNA reads as TGTGCCAGCAGTCAGCCAACTAAGAACACCGGGGAGCTGTTTTTT.

The CDR3 is CASVRGNSPLHF. The CDR3 DNA sequence: TGTGCCAGCGTAAGGGGCAATTCACCCCTCCACTTT. The chain carries TRBV6-6 and TRBJ1-6; D perhaps matches TRBD1 (5 bases). The germline CDR1 and CDR2 sequences are MNHNY and SVGAGI (reference sequence). The CDR3 covers 12 residues. The V end was cut by 8 bases, the J end by 7 bases, with 9 bases between.

This sequence joins TRBV6-6 and TRBJ2-1, with TRBD2 as a possible D gene (6 bases). Germline V gives CDR1 MNHNY, CDR2 SVGAGI (reference sequence). The CDR3 runs 15 residues. The V end lost 5 bases, the J end lost 0 bases, and 11 bases lay between the germline ends. The chain's CDR3 is CASSHMGGSYNEQFF. CDR3 in DNA: TGTGCCAGCAGTCACATGGGGGGCTCCTACAATGAGCAGTTCTTC.

The chain uses TRBV5-1 and TRBJ1-1, with 7 bases identical to TRBD1. The CDR3 is made up of 14 amino acids. Germline values: CDR1 SGHRS, CDR2 YFSETQ. The ends lost 2 bases at V and 3 bases at J; junction bases unmatched: 4. CDR3 region: CASSFRDSYTEAFF. The CDR3 nucleotides are TGCGCCAGCAGCTTCAGGGACAGTTACACTGAAGCTTTCTTT.

The J gene is TRBJ2-7, the V gene TRBV18; D may be TRBD1 (6 bases). The CDR3 has 13 amino acids. V shed 1 base and J shed 6 bases, with 10 bases lying between them. Germline V gene sequence: CDR1 KGHSH, CDR2 LQKENI. The CDR3 coding sequence is TGTGCCAGCTCACCACTCGGACAGTCCGAGCAGTACTTC. It specifies CASSPLGQSEQYF.

This chain joins TRBV6-2 or TRBV6-3 and TRBJ1-5, with TRBD1 identical over 9 bases. J lost 4 bases, V lost 6 bases, and 7 bases had no gene match. Germline values: CDR1 MNHEY, CDR2 SVGEGT. The CDR3 is 15 residues long. The CDR3 reads CASSSWTGVNQPQHF. The CDR3 DNA sequence: TGTGCCAGCAGCTCTTGGACAGGGGTGAATCAGCCCCAGCATTTT.

This chain uses TRBV5-4 with TRBJ2-3, with D perhaps TRBD2 (5 bases). The CDR3 is 14 amino acids. Trimming removed 4 bases from V and 6 bases from J, with 15 bases in between. The V gene's germline CDR1 is SGHNT and CDR2 YYREEE (reference sequence). The CDR3 sequence is CASSPPGWTDTQYF. In DNA, the CDR3 is TGTGCCAGCAGCCCCCCTGGGTGGACTGATACGCAGTATTTT.